This TCR beta chain stems from a study of blood T cell repertoires in COVID-19 (dated by TCRdb to between 2020 and 2021). In terms of the full investigation: The collaborator samples originated in the United States, Italy and Spain and spanned the acute and convalescent phases of COVID-19. The prospective study material was composed of cDNA or gDNA derived from T cells, B-cell-depleted T cells, or PBMCs. Subjects who had been exposed to COVID-19, were actively infected with it, or had recovered from it provided the deeply sampled blood TCRbeta repertoires that made up the dataset. A freely available public database, intended as a resource for researchers studying the immune response to SARS-CoV-2, is where the repertoires were released. Samples came from the ongoing ImmuneRACE study (first 160 participants) plus 1,254 subjects from 6 global collaborators. A de-identified subject ID, COVID-19 status, age in years and sex were almost always included in the sample metadata. Where available, HLA class I and class II types were taken from metadata supplied by the sample provider and were not determined by assay-based typing.

Enrolling through a virtual design, the prospective study's participants ranged in age from roughly 18 to 90 years and lived across 20 to 25 United States geographic areas. Cohort assignment in the prospective study relied on participant-reported clinical history from a screening survey and a study questionnaire. ImmuneRACE Cohort 3 recovered participants were defined by two consecutive negative NP/OP PCR tests, healthcare professional clearance, or symptom resolution. Mobile phlebotomists in the prospective study collected whole blood, serum and a nasopharyngeal or oropharyngeal swab from every participant. Additional blood draws and questionnaires over an approximately 2-month period could optionally be provided by prospective study participants. Before DNA extraction, prospective study blood samples were shipped either frozen or at room temperature. Overall results and qualifications from the work: The quantity of clinical and demographic metadata differed by source and by participant and was supplied without curation.

As to this clone: Its antigen target is currently unknown. The record has no base qualities; no much larger clone is one base away.

Trimming leaves V shorter by 8 bases and J shorter by 4 bases, with the junction holding 3 bases beyond the gene matches. Via the germline V gene, CDR1 is MDHEN and CDR2 SYDVKM. The CDR3 runs 14 residues from the cysteine to the phenylalanine. Only the CDR3 region is kept as DNA, spanning 42 bases read in frame from base 1. TCRbeta CDR3 regions were amplified from genomic DNA using the immunoSEQ Assay, a bias-controlled multiplex PCR. The authors' pipeline ran thus. Nucleated cell counts per sample were estimated from amplification of reference gene primers within the assay. To quantify the absolute abundance of each unique TCRbeta CDR3 rearrangement, sequence reads were collapsed and filtered. For each sample, productive Simpson clonality was calculated as the square root of Simpson's diversity index over productive rearrangements. TCRdb carries this immuneACCESS record with in-frame sequences only. Its versions omit some clonotypes, under half of them owing to an unresolved V gene in the studies checked, with the rest unexplained. The V and J calls and clone size are taken from that table; D and trimming were inferred from the DNA. The sample table contains 190,000 or so clones; only one count was recorded for about 89% of them. The ten largest clonotypes hold about 8.1% of the sample.

This receptor chain uses TRBV28 and TRBJ1-6; TRBD1 fits 9 bases in the junction. This TCR was recovered from a woman aged 18 to 35 who had recovered from COVID-19. The sequencing input was PBMCs or T cells enriched from blood (not recorded which). The sequenced DNA: TGTGCCAGCGGCGGACAGGGGTATAATTCACCCCTCCACTTT. This sequence encodes CASGGQGYNSPLHF.